Following are 17 T cell receptor beta chains from one sample sequenced in a study of blood T cells in healthy people across ages. The authors ran a second PCR of roughly 7 to 11 cycles using a sample-barcoded 5' primer and a J-beta primer mix. Via MiXCR, TCRdb re-called the 5' RACE reads, giving one row per CDR3 protein. The repertoire holds roughly 680,000 distinct CDR3 sequences, with under 25% as singletons. Sequenced material: blood. The receptors shown here come from a man between 65 and 85 years old in good health.

This clonotype was seen more than once but under ten times. This sequence joins TRBV3-1 and TRBJ2-5; 10 nucleotides line up with TRBD2. The DNA end lines up better with TRBJ2-1; the J call may be wrong. This CDR3 is built from 15 residues. Germline V gene data show CDR1 as LGHDT and CDR2 as YNNKEL (reference sequence). The DNA for the CDR3 is TGTGCCAGCAGCCAAGGAGCGGGAGGGGACACTGAGCAGTTCTTC. This translates into CASSQGAGGDTEQFF.

The chain employs TRBV20-1 and TRBJ2-5; D may correspond to TRBD1 or TRBD2 (9 bases each). CDR3 length equals 18 residues. Germline V gene data show CDR1 as DFQATT and CDR2 as SNEGSKA (reference sequence). Trimming shortened V by 5 bases and J by 3 bases, and 28 bases separated the two germline ends. CDR3 sequence (DNA): TGCAGTGCTCCCCAAGCCGGGACAGGGACTAGCATGAAAGAGACCCAGTACTTC. It translates to CSAPQAGTGTSMKETQYF.

This clonotype was seen repeatedly, ten times or more. J is TRBJ1-4 and V is TRBV28; D is perhaps TRBD1 (5 bases). The V end lost 6 bases, the J end lost 7 bases, and 9 bases lay between the germline ends. Germline assignment: CDR1 MDHEN and CDR2 SYDVKM. The CDR3 length is 12 residues. CDR3 amino acids: CASRSGGEKLFF. The CDR3 nucleotides read TGTGCCAGCAGGTCCGGGGGTGAAAAACTGTTTTTT.

This clonotype was seen just once. J is TRBJ2-5 and V is TRBV5-1, with D possibly being TRBD1 (6 bases). Germline V CDR1 and CDR2: SGHRS, YFSETQ. The CDR3 runs 15 residues. V lost 2 bases to trimming and J lost 1 base, with 12 bases between them. The CDR3 here is CASSFFRGSQETQYF. As DNA, the CDR3 is TGCGCCAGCAGCTTTTTCAGGGGTTCCCAAGAGACCCAGTACTTC.

The CDR3 DNA is TGTGCCAGCAGCCAAGATCTAACCGGGACGGCAAACACCGGGGAGCTGTTTTTT. Translation gives CASSQDLTGTANTGELFF. This rearrangement joins TRBV3-1 to TRBJ2-2; perhaps D is TRBD1 or TRBD2 (5 bases each). V lost 0 bases and J 2 bases, leaving 16 bases between the germline ends. In germline, CDR1 is LGHDT, CDR2 YNNKEL (reference sequence). The CDR3 has 18 residues.

The chain is built from TRBV6-1 and TRBJ1-2; possibly TRBD1 for D (6 bases). The germline V gene has CDR1 MNHNS and CDR2 SASEGT. The CDR3 is 14 amino acids. V was shortened by 1 base and J by 7 bases, with 13 bases between the two germline ends. The CDR3 DNA follows: TGTGCCAGCAGTGAAGGTCCGGGGGCCGTTGGCTACACCTTC. It translates to CASSEGPGAVGYTF.

V is TRBV7-3 and J is TRBJ2-5; tentative D call: TRBD2 (5 bases). The V end was cut by 1 base, the J end by 4 bases, with 7 bases between. Germline V gene data show CDR1 as SGHTA and CDR2 as FQGTGA. This CDR3 has 13 amino acids. CDR3 residues: CASSLMRAETQYF. In nucleotides, the CDR3 is TGTGCCAGCAGCTTAATGCGGGCAGAGACCCAGTACTTC.

V and J are TRBV5-6 and TRBJ2-1; tentatively, D is TRBD1 (6 bases). CDR1 and CDR2 (germline): SGHDT, YYEEEE. The V end was cut by 4 bases, the J end by 4 bases, with 18 bases between. The CDR3 runs to 16 residues. The CDR3 region has the DNA TGTGCCAGCAGCAGGGGGACACCATTCTCTTACAATGAGCAGTTCTTC. Its protein product is CASSRGTPFSYNEQFF.

This clonotype was picked up a small number of times. The chain combines TRBV2 with TRBJ2-5, with 9 bases fitting TRBD2. V lost 3 bases to trimming and J lost 1 base; unmatched junction nucleotides: 3. CDR1 is SNHLY and CDR2 is FYNNEI in the germline V gene. The CDR3 length is 15 residues. The CDR3 bases are TGTGCCAGCAGTGAGGCTAGCGGGGCCCAAGAGACCCAGTACTTC. The encoded protein is CASSEASGAQETQYF.

J is TRBJ2-7 and V is TRBV5-1; tentative D call: TRBD2 (5 bases). Trimming shortened V by 2 bases and J by 4 bases, and 13 bases separated the two germline ends. The CDR3 covers 14 residues. The V gene's germline CDR1 is SGHRS and CDR2 YFSETQ. Here the CDR3 reads CASSLQTGKYEQYF. CDR3 in DNA: TGCGCCAGCAGCTTACAGACGGGAAAGTACGAGCAGTACTTC. The variable domain in full, with the rest retrieved from reference TRBV5-1 and TRBJ2-7, is KAGVTQTPRYLIKTRGQQVTLSCSPISGHRSVSWYQQTPGQGLQFLFEYFSETQRNKGNFPGRFSGRQFSNSRSEMNVSTLELGDSALYLCASSLQTGKYEQYFGPGTRLTVT.

V gene TRBV6-2 or TRBV6-3 combines with J gene TRBJ2-3; D remains ambiguous. The germline V gene has CDR1 MNHEY and CDR2 SVGEGT. Trimming left V 0 bases short and J 6 bases short, with 13 bases between. The CDR3 has 15 amino acids. The CDR3 region has the DNA TGTGCCAGCAGTTACTCCCGACACGATCTGGATACGCAGTATTTT. It is translated as CASSYSRHDLDTQYF.

CDR3 sequence (DNA): TGCAGTGGAACAGGGTTTTCCGTAGGCTACACCTTC. Amino acid sequence: CSGTGFSVGYTF. The chain couples TRBV20-1 to TRBJ1-2; D might be TRBD1 (6 bases). There are 12 residues in the CDR3. V was shortened by 7 bases and J by 8 bases, with 17 bases between the two germline ends. Germline CDR1 and CDR2: DFQATT and SNEGSKA (reference sequence).

The chain links TRBV7-2 to TRBJ1-5; D is undetermined. The germline V gene has CDR1 SGHTA and CDR2 FQGNSA. The CDR3 has 15 amino acids. The V end was cut by 5 bases, the J end by 2 bases, with 13 bases between. DNA for the CDR3: TGTGCCAGCAGCCTCGTACAATGGGGCAATCAGCCCCAGCATTTT. Its translation: CASSLVQWGNQPQHF.

The V call is TRBV20-1, the J call TRBJ2-3; D is possibly TRBD2 (7 bases). CDR3 length equals 14 residues. V shed 5 bases and J shed 2 bases, with 14 bases lying between them. Germline-derived CDR1 and CDR2 are DFQATT and SNEGSKA (reference sequence). The CDR3 region has the DNA TGCAGTGCTGGACTAGGGGGGCCCACAGATACGCAGTATTTT. Amino acids: CSAGLGGPTDTQYF.

The genes are TRBV3-1 and TRBJ2-1; 11 bases are a match to TRBD2. This CDR3 is 21 amino acids long. The V gene end was trimmed by 0 bases and the J gene end by 0 bases; junction bases not matched to a gene: 13. CDR1 and CDR2 (germline): LGHDT, YNNKEL (reference sequence). The CDR3 region has the DNA TGTGCCAGCAGCCAAGAGCCTCAGACTAGCGGGATAGTTTCCTCCTACAATGAGCAGTTCTTC. Amino acid sequence: CASSQEPQTSGIVSSYNEQFF.

This clonotype was counted between two and nine times. This chain uses TRBV7-3 with TRBJ2-5, with D possibly TRBD2 on 6 matching bases. The J call could be wrong; TRBJ2-1 is a better fit for the DNA end. Germline V gene lookup returns CDR1 SGHTA and CDR2 FQGTGA. This CDR3 comprises 13 residues. The CDR3 loop is CASSTGLHGEQFF. Written as DNA, the CDR3 is TGTGCCAGCAGCACGGGACTTCACGGTGAGCAGTTCTTC.

A single count supports this clonotype. The chain's CDR3 is CASSSRASGSYEQYF. The DNA of the CDR3 is TGCGCCAGCAGCTCCCGGGCCAGCGGGAGTTACGAGCAGTACTTC. The chain joins TRBV5-1 to TRBJ2-7; TRBD2 matches at 8 bases. V was pared by 3 bases and J by 4 bases, with 9 bases of the junction left unmatched. CDR1 and CDR2 from the germline V gene are SGHRS and YFSETQ. The CDR3 has 15 residues.